The 29 T cell receptor beta chains presented below share a single source sample, sequenced in a study of T cell responses to AZD1222 COVID-19 vaccine. TCRdb keeps only in-frame clones here, not all; method: immunoSEQ multiplex PCR. The table includes about 190,000 clones, roughly 93% detected once. The material was peripheral blood, obtained on day 0 of AZD1222 vaccination. The receptor source for this set is an adult in good health.

The chain recombines TRBV19 with TRBJ1-1; no clear D gene. CDR1 LNHDA and CDR2 SQIVND come from the germline V gene (reference sequence). The CDR3 is made up of 13 amino acids. The V and J ends lost 6 bases and 1 base respectively, with 9 bases between them. CDR3 residues: CASSPNRNTEAFF. CDR3 coding DNA: TGTGCCAGTAGCCCTAACAGGAACACTGAAGCTTTCTTT.

The rearrangement joins TRBV28 to TRBJ1-2; 7 positions match TRBD1. V gave up 3 bases and J gave up 2 bases; unmatched junction bases: 12. Germline CDR1 MDHEN, CDR2 SYDVKM. The CDR3 has 17 amino acids. For the CDR3, the DNA is TGTGCCAGCAGTTTCACCCTACAGGGGACGGTGAACTATGGCTACACCTTC. Protein sequence: CASSFTLQGTVNYGYTF.

The chain employs TRBV30 and TRBJ1-1, with D maybe TRBD1 (5 bases). This CDR3 is 13 amino acids long. Trimming shortened V by 7 bases and J by 1 base, and 13 bases separated the two germline ends. Per the germline V gene, CDR1 is GTSNPN and CDR2 is SVGIG (reference sequence). The CDR3 loop reads CALQATGNTEAFF. As DNA, the CDR3 is TGTGCCTTACAAGCCACAGGGAACACTGAAGCTTTCTTT.

The rearrangement joins TRBV3-1 (or the pseudogene TRBV3-2) to TRBJ2-4; no definite D call. The CDR3 is 16 residues long. Per the germline V gene, CDR1 is LGHDT and CDR2 is YNNKEL (reference sequence). V lost 4 bases and J lost 0, with 13 bases in between. The CDR3 DNA is TGTGCCAGCAGCCCGCGGACCGACTTAGCCAAAAACATTCAGTACTTC. Protein product: CASSPRTDLAKNIQYF.

This clone was detected only once. The chain carries TRBV9 and TRBJ2-3; TRBD2 might be the D (6 bases). This CDR3 is 16 amino acids long. Germline-derived CDR1 and CDR2 are SGDLS and YYNGEE. V lost 0 bases, J lost 1 base, and 12 bases lay in between. CDR3 residues: CASSVGPGSGTDTQYF. CDR3 sequence (DNA): TGTGCCAGCAGCGTAGGACCCGGGAGTGGCACAGATACGCAGTATTTT.

This chain joins TRBV7-9 and TRBJ1-1, with 10 bases lining up with TRBD1. Germline assignment: CDR1 SEHNR and CDR2 FQNEAQ (reference sequence). This CDR3 comprises 17 residues. Trimming removed 4 bases from V and 4 bases from J; junction bases left unmatched: 12. CDR3 DNA sequence: TGTGCCAGCAGCTCCCCCGGGGCCCGACAGGGGGCCACTGAAGCTTTCTTT. It codes for CASSSPGARQGATEAFF. Drawing the rest from reference TRBV7-9 and TRBJ1-1, the complete variable domain is DTGVSQNPRHKITKRGQNVTFRCDPISEHNRLYWYRQTLGQGPEFLTYFQNEAQLEKSRLLSDRFSAERPKGSFSTLEIQRTEQGDSAMYLCASSSPGARQGATEAFFGQGTRLTVV.

The chain's CDR3 is CASSIDRAGGYTEAFF. In nucleotides, the CDR3 is TGTGCCAGTAGTATAGATCGCGCAGGCGGGTACACTGAAGCTTTCTTT. The chain employs TRBV19 and TRBJ1-1; no clear D. CDR1 and CDR2 (germline): LNHDA, SQIVND (reference sequence). This CDR3 spans 16 amino acids. V lost 0 bases and J 3 bases, leaving 14 bases between the germline ends.

V and J are TRBV29-1 and TRBJ1-1, with D tentatively TRBD1 (5 bases). This CDR3 region has 12 residues. V lost 4 bases and J lost 1, with 7 bases in between. From germline, CDR1 is SQVTM and CDR2 ANQGSEA. The CDR3 coding sequence is TGCAGCGTTGGTAGGGGGAACACTGAAGCTTTCTTT. This translates into CSVGRGNTEAFF.

This chain connects TRBV11-2 to TRBJ1-2; D perhaps matches TRBD1 (6 bases). Germline loops: CDR1 SGHAT, CDR2 FQNNGV. V dropped 5 bases and J dropped 4 bases, with 11 bases sitting between them. The CDR3 sequence is 13 residues long. CDR3 DNA: TGTGCCAGCAGCCCCGACAGGACCTATGGCTACACCTTC. It yields the protein CASSPDRTYGYTF.

This sequence joins TRBV6-2 or TRBV6-3 and TRBJ2-7; TRBD2 aligns across 7 bases. Germline lookup yields CDR1 MNHEY and CDR2 SVGEGT. There are 21 residues in the CDR3. With V trimmed by 0 bases and J by 0 bases, 20 bases remained unmatched. The CDR3 loop reads CASSYSTVTSENQSFSYEQYF. The CDR3 DNA sequence: TGTGCCAGCAGTTACTCGACGGTAACTAGCGAGAACCAGTCCTTCTCCTACGAGCAGTACTTC.

The chain recombines TRBV27 with TRBJ2-7; 10 nucleotides match TRBD1. The CDR3 runs to 14 residues. Germline lookup yields CDR1 MNHEY and CDR2 SMNVEV (reference sequence). V dropped 2 bases and J dropped 3; count of bases not matched to a gene: 1. CDR3 sequence reads: CASSLRDRGYEQYF. CDR3 DNA sequence: TGTGCCAGCAGTTTACGGGACAGGGGCTACGAGCAGTACTTC.

Regarding this clone: Other DNA sequences in this specimen translate into the identical CDR3. The CDR3 here is CASSLGTDTQYF. The CDR3 bases are TGTGCCAGCAGTTTAGGTACAGATACGCAGTATTTT. The genes are TRBV12-3 or TRBV12-4 and TRBJ2-3; D is undetermined. This CDR3 contains 12 residues. V shed 1 base and J shed 3 bases, with 2 bases lying between them.

The chain's CDR3 is CASSLHLAGDGEQFF. The DNA of the CDR3 is TGTGCCAGCAGCTTACATCTAGCGGGAGACGGTGAGCAGTTCTTC. This chain joins TRBV7-3 and TRBJ2-1; 10 bases agree with TRBD2. CDR3 length: 15 residues. Germline lookup yields CDR1 SGHTA and CDR2 FQGTGA. V lost 2 bases and J lost 9; bases outside the gene matches: 7.

The gene calls are TRBV9 and TRBJ2-7; D is possibly TRBD1 (5 bases). Between the trimmed V and J ends, which lost 0 bases and 3 bases, there was a span of 7 bases. Germline lookup yields CDR1 SGDLS and CDR2 YYNGEE. There are 13 residues in the CDR3. The CDR3 region is CASSVDQGYEQYF. CDR3 DNA sequence: TGTGCCAGCAGCGTAGATCAGGGCTACGAGCAGTACTTC. The variable domain in full, completed from reference TRBV9 and TRBJ2-7, reads DSGVTQTPKHLITATGQRVTLRCSPRSGDLSVYWYQQSLDQGLQFLIQYYNGEERAKGNILERFSAQQFPDLHSELNLSSLELGDSALYFCASSVDQGYEQYFGPGTRLTVT.

This clone was picked up one time. The V call is TRBV24-1, the J call TRBJ2-2; D gene ambiguous. The germline gives CDR1 KGHDR, CDR2 SFDVKD. V shed 0 bases and J shed 1 base, with 2 bases lying between them. The CDR3 consists of 14 residues. CDR3 DNA: TGTGCCACCAGTGATTTGAGGAACACCGGGGAGCTGTTTTTT. Translated, it gives CATSDLRNTGELFF.

This chain joins TRBV15 and TRBJ2-1, with 15 bases lining up with TRBD2. This CDR3 is 20 amino acids long. V trimming: 4 bases; J trimming: 2 bases; junction bases outside the gene matches: 12. CDR1 LNHNV and CDR2 YYDKDF come from the germline V gene (reference sequence). The CDR3 spells CATSTNIGRTSGRAYNEQFF. CDR3 sequence (DNA): TGTGCCACCAGCACCAACATAGGCCGGACTAGCGGGAGGGCCTACAATGAGCAGTTCTTC.

V and J are TRBV9 and TRBJ2-3; 7 bases are shared with TRBD2. CDR1 and CDR2 from the germline V gene are SGDLS and YYNGEE. CDR3 size: 15 residues. V lost 4 bases and J lost 1; bases outside the gene matches: 6. The CDR3 DNA follows: TGTGCCAGCAGCCTAGGGGCGGGGGGCACAGATACGCAGTATTTT. Translating gives CASSLGAGGTDTQYF.

The gene calls are TRBV6-2 or TRBV6-3 and TRBJ2-2; 7 bases agree with TRBD1. V trimming: 0 bases; J trimming: 5 bases; junction bases outside the gene matches: 6. The germline V gene encodes CDR1 MNHEY and CDR2 SVGEGT. The CDR3 runs 16 residues. CDR3 DNA: TGTGCCAGCAGTTACTCAGGACAGGCGGAGACCGGGGAGCTGTTTTTT. This codes for CASSYSGQAETGELFF.

The chain links TRBV28 to TRBJ1-3, with TRBD1 as a possible D gene (5 bases). V lost 4 bases and J lost 0, with 10 bases in between. This CDR3 has 15 residues. The V gene's germline CDR1 is MDHEN and CDR2 SYDVKM. CDR3 in amino acids: CASSSGPGSGNTIYF. The CDR3 nucleotides are TGTGCCAGCAGTTCAGGGCCCGGCTCTGGAAACACCATATATTTT.

This chain links TRBV5-4 with TRBJ1-1; D may be TRBD1 (5 bases). The CDR3 runs to 13 residues. Germline assignment: CDR1 SGHNT and CDR2 YYREEE (reference sequence). V lost 4 bases to trimming and J lost 1 base, with 8 bases between them. The CDR3: CASSPDKNTEAFF. In nucleotides, the CDR3 is TGTGCCAGCAGCCCGGACAAGAACACTGAAGCTTTCTTT.

This chain joins TRBV13 and TRBJ1-1; D possibly corresponds to TRBD1 (5 bases). Trimming left V 5 bases short and J 1 base short, with 11 bases between. CDR3 size: 14 residues. The germline gives CDR1 PRHDT, CDR2 FYEKMQ (reference sequence). The CDR3 loop is CASSQGAGNTEAFF. The CDR3 coding sequence is TGTGCCAGCAGCCAAGGGGCAGGGAACACTGAAGCTTTCTTT.

This chain links TRBV11-3 with TRBJ2-5, with 7 bases lining up with TRBD1. V lost 5 bases to trimming and J lost 3 bases; unmatched junction nucleotides: 6. The CDR3 is 14 residues long. Germline CDR1 and CDR2: SGHNT and YENEEA. The CDR3 DNA follows: TGTGCCAGCAGCGCTCGGGACAGCAAAGAGACCCAGTACTTC. Protein product: CASSARDSKETQYF.

As DNA, the CDR3 is TGTGCCAGCAGTTGGGGGACAGGCGAGCAGTACTTC. It is translated as CASSWGTGEQYF. This chain links TRBV27 with TRBJ2-7; 8 nucleotides agree with TRBD1. Germline V gives CDR1 MNHEY, CDR2 SMNVEV (reference sequence). V shed 4 bases, J shed 6 bases, and the junction held 2 bases outside the gene matches. The CDR3 loop spans 12 amino acids.

The chain recombines TRBV4-3 with TRBJ2-7; 13 bases line up with TRBD2. CDR1 LGHNA and CDR2 YSLEER come from the germline V gene. The CDR3 extends over 16 amino acids. V shed 3 bases, J shed 9 bases, and the junction held 11 bases outside the gene matches. The CDR3 spells CASSQSGTSGTPAQYF. Written as DNA, the CDR3 is TGCGCCAGCAGCCAGTCCGGGACTAGCGGGACCCCGGCGCAGTACTTC.

This clone was observed once. This chain joins TRBV30 and TRBJ2-1; 11 positions agree with TRBD2. This CDR3 has 16 residues. Germline CDR1 is GTSNPN and CDR2 is SVGIG (reference sequence). Trimming removed 3 bases from V and 7 bases from J; junction bases left unmatched: 11. The CDR3 region is CAWRTQGLAAGNEQFF. CDR3 DNA sequence: TGTGCCTGGAGAACCCAGGGACTAGCGGCCGGGAATGAGCAGTTCTTC.

The chain couples TRBV5-1 to TRBJ2-7; 9 positions match TRBD1. The V gene end was trimmed by 5 bases and the J gene end by 6 bases; junction bases not matched to a gene: 3. Per germline, CDR1 SGHRS and CDR2 YFSETQ. The CDR3 loop spans 12 amino acids. The CDR3 spells CASSSDRGEQYF. The DNA of the CDR3 is TGCGCCAGCAGTTCGGACAGGGGCGAGCAGTACTTC. Full variable domain (outside the CDR3, taken from reference TRBV5-1 and TRBJ2-7): KAGVTQTPRYLIKTRGQQVTLSCSPISGHRSVSWYQQTPGQGLQFLFEYFSETQRNKGNFPGRFSGRQFSNSRSEMNVSTLELGDSALYLCASSSDRGEQYFGPGTRLTVT.

The genes are TRBV30 and TRBJ2-1; 9 bases line up with TRBD2. Germline CDR1 is GTSNPN and CDR2 is SVGIG (reference sequence). The CDR3 is 17 amino acids. With V trimmed by 3 bases and J by 4 bases, 13 bases remained unmatched. CDR3 protein: CAWSEKLAGLLYNEQFF. DNA for the CDR3: TGTGCCTGGAGCGAAAAACTAGCGGGTCTGTTATACAATGAGCAGTTCTTC.

The chain recombines TRBV6-5 with TRBJ1-4, with 10 positions matching TRBD1. Germline V lookup: CDR1 MNHEY, CDR2 SVGAGI. The V and J ends lost 6 bases and 13 bases, in that order; junction bases with no gene match: 14. The CDR3 extends over 15 amino acids. CDR3 coding DNA: TGTGCCAGCAGAGAGAATCCGGGACAGGGGAAAGTACTGTTTTTT. This gives the protein CASRENPGQGKVLFF.

CDR3: CAISEQGGKTEAFF. The CDR3 DNA follows: TGTGCCATCAGCGAACAGGGGGGCAAGACTGAAGCTTTCTTT. The chain uses TRBV10-3 and TRBJ1-1, with 8 bases matching TRBD1. In germline, CDR1 is ENHRY, CDR2 SYGVKD. V was pared by 6 bases and J by 5 bases, with 8 bases of the junction left unmatched. CDR3 length equals 14 residues.